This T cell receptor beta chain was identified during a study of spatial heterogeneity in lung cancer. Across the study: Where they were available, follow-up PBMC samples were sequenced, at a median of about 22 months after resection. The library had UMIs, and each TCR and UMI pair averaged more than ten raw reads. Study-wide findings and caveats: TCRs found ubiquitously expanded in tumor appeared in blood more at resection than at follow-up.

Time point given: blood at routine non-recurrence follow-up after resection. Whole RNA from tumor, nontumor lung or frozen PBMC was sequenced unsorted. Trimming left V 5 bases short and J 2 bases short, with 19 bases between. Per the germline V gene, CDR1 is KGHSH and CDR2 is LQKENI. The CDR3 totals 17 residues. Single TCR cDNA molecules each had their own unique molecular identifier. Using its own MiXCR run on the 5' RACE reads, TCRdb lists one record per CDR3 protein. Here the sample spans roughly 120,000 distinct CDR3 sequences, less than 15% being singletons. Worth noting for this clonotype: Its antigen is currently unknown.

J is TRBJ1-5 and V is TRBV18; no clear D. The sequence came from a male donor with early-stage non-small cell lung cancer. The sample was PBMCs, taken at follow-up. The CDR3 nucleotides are TGTGCCAGCTCAAATGCTTTGGGGATCGTTGGCAATCAGCCCCAGCATTTT. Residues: CASSNALGIVGNQPQHF.